These 8 T cell receptor beta chains came from one sample sequenced in a study of T-cell memory formation after mild COVID-19. TCRdb used MiXCR to reprocess the 5' RACE reads, holding one entry per CDR3 protein. This sample has 300,000 to 400,000 distinct CDR3 sequences; 25% to 30% occur once, and the top ten carry roughly 14%. The sample comprised PBMCs or a T cell subset sorted from them (not recorded which). These receptors all come from an adult woman who had mild COVID-19 (a few samples of this study predate the infection). Cell type and time point are not known.

The V call is TRBV18, the J call TRBJ2-6; TRBD1 agrees at 8 bases. The germline V gene encodes CDR1 KGHSH and CDR2 LQKENI. Trimming removed 3 bases from V and 2 bases from J; junction bases left unmatched: 6. This CDR3 has 17 amino acids. This CDR3 is CASSPDRVLPGANVLTF. The CDR3 nucleotides are TGTGCCAGCTCACCGGACAGGGTCCTACCTGGGGCCAACGTCCTGACTTTC.

The chain couples TRBV4-2 to TRBJ1-2; the D gene is possibly TRBD1 (5 bases). The CDR3 runs to 14 residues. Germline V CDR1 and CDR2: LGHNA, YNFKEQ. V was shortened by 3 bases and J by 6 bases, with 14 bases between the two germline ends. DNA of the CDR3: TGTGCCAGCAGCCACGCGCAAGGGGCGGATGGCTACACCTTC. It codes for CASSHAQGADGYTF.

This clonotype was seen more than once but under ten times. The chain combines TRBV7-9 with TRBJ2-7; no clear D. The CDR3 totals 12 residues. V was clipped by 4 bases and J by 3 bases, with 7 bases between them. Looked up from germline, CDR1 is SEHNR and CDR2 is FQNEAQ (reference sequence). The CDR3 DNA sequence: TGTGCCAGCAGCTCACTTCGCTACGAGCAGTACTTC. It is translated as CASSSLRYEQYF. Supplemented by reference TRBV7-9 and TRBJ2-7, the full variable domain reads DTGVSQNPRHKITKRGQNVTFRCDPISEHNRLYWYRQTLGQGPEFLTYFQNEAQLEKSRLLSDRFSAERPKGSFSTLEIQRTEQGDSAMYLCASSSLRYEQYFGPGTRLTVT.

The V call is TRBV7-2, the J call TRBJ2-7; D call uncertain. CDR3 length equals 13 residues. Germline CDR1 SGHTA, CDR2 FQGNSA. Trimming removed 5 bases at V and 3 bases at J, with 11 bases between. The CDR3 DNA follows: TGTGCCAGCAGCCCCTCTCCAGGCTACGAGCAGTACTTC. Its translation: CASSPSPGYEQYF. The full variable domain, its missing parts supplied by reference TRBV7-2 and TRBJ2-7, is GAGVSQSPSNKVTEKGKDVELRCDPISGHTALYWYRQSLGQGLEFLIYFQGNSAPDKSGLPSDRFSAERTGGSVSTLTIQRTQQEDSAVYLCASSPSPGYEQYFGPGTRLTVT.

This sequence joins TRBV5-1 and TRBJ1-1, with no clear D. CDR1 and CDR2 from the germline V gene are SGHRS and YFSETQ. The V end was cut by 4 bases, the J end by 0 bases, with 13 bases between. The CDR3 spans 15 residues. For the CDR3, the DNA is TGCGCCAGCAGCCCGGACCTGGCCCTGAACACTGAAGCTTTCTTT. This sequence encodes CASSPDLALNTEAFF. Filled out from reference TRBV5-1 and TRBJ1-1, the complete variable domain reads KAGVTQTPRYLIKTRGQQVTLSCSPISGHRSVSWYQQTPGQGLQFLFEYFSETQRNKGNFPGRFSGRQFSNSRSEMNVSTLELGDSALYLCASSPDLALNTEAFFGQGTRLTVV.

The table lists this clonotype with a few counts. This chain joins TRBV6-2 or TRBV6-3 and TRBJ2-3; no reliable D call. The V end lost 2 bases, the J end lost 4 bases, and 4 bases lay between the germline ends. Germline loops: CDR1 MNHEY, CDR2 SVGEGT. The CDR3 contains 12 residues. DNA for the CDR3: TGTGCCAGCAGTTACCCCCCAGATACGCAGTATTTT. This sequence encodes CASSYPPDTQYF.

This clonotype has more than one count but fewer than ten. The chain carries TRBV11-2 and TRBJ2-3; possibly TRBD2 for D (6 bases). The CDR3 sequence is 13 residues long. Deletions cut 5 bases from V and 4 bases from J, with 10 bases between. Germline CDR1 and CDR2: SGHAT and FQNNGV. CDR3 region: CASSIPGADTQYF. The CDR3 coding sequence is TGTGCCAGCAGCATCCCGGGAGCAGATACGCAGTATTTT.

Only a few counts were recorded for this clonotype. The rearrangement joins TRBV5-1 to TRBJ2-1; a weak D match, TRBD2 (5 bases). Deletions cut 4 bases from V and 6 bases from J, with 23 bases between. CDR1 and CDR2 (germline): SGHRS, YFSETQ. CDR3 size: 17 residues. CDR3 sequence reads: CASSPLVLPAGSNEQFF. CDR3 coding DNA: TGCGCCAGCAGCCCCTTGGTCCTCCCGGCGGGCTCCAATGAGCAGTTCTTC.